One T cell receptor (beta chain) is described in this entry. Its specific antigen is unknown. The run used a NextSeq 550. The Human TCR Profiling Kit (MiLaboratory) was used to prepare UMI-labeled 5' RACE TRB cDNA libraries. cDNA synthesis used the entire amount of extracted RNA, and PCR amplification then used the entire amount of cDNA produced. Libraries were prepared in parallel with an identical number of PCR cycles. The original pipeline was this. With a minimum of two reads required per UMI, MIGEC and MiXCR pulled out about 50,000 +/- 10,000 unique UMI-labeled TRB cDNA molecules from each library. Each library averaged 40,000 +/- 10,000 functional in-frame TRB CDR3 nucleotide clonotypes without stop codons. Diversity metrics, including normalized Shannon-Wiener and Chao1, were computed in VDJtools after downsampling to 5000 UMI-labeled TRB molecules per sample. VDJtools computed clonotype-size-weighted physicochemical properties of the central five CDR3 residues: interaction energy, strength, volume and Kidera factor 4. The reads underwent TCRdb reprocessing, giving one record for each CDR3 protein sequence and no DNA. These V and J calls are TCRdb output, not the study's own analysis. The table for this sample records under 150,000 distinct CDR3 sequences. Under 0.75% of the sample belongs to the ten largest clones.

The sample is drawn from a study of CXCR3-negative and CXCR3-positive naive CD8 T cells (dated by TCRdb to about 2019). Looking at the study overall: In total, some 130 million TRB reads were obtained, corresponding to roughly 1.5 +/- 0.3 million reads per library. Diversity and physicochemical repertoire analyses covered eleven to twelve donors pooled from two independent experiments. TRBV-TRBJ cluster analysis included naive subsets from about 5 donors and memory cells from 3 donors. The full study reports these points: Repertoire diversity was comparably high in both naive subsets but much lower in memory CD8+ T cells. Because surface CD5, which is linked to self-reactivity in mice, was comparable between the naive subsets, TCR interaction strength was also inferred from TRB CDR3 physicochemical properties. Within the same donor, TRBV-TRBJ usage looked similar between naive CXCR3-negative and CXCR3-positive cells, but memory cells had distinct patterns. TRB CDR3s from CXCR3-positive naive cells showed higher hydrophobicity (lower Kidera factor 4), lower energy, and higher strength and volume indices than CXCR3-negative naive cells. Because CXCR3 expression was partially decreased after cryopreservation, freshly isolated PBMCs were used for most assays.

For each CD8+ T cell subset, flow sorting was done in triplicate, and around 300,000 cells per subset went directly into RLT lysis buffer. To keep memory contaminants out, a stringent definition of naive CD8+ T cells was applied: CD45RO-CCR7+CD27+CD95-. Standard density gradient centrifugation was used to isolate peripheral blood mononuclear cells from buffy coats. Naive CXCR3-negative and CXCR3-positive CD8+ T cells were flow-sorted using a FACSAria III. Total RNA was extracted from sorted cells using an RNeasy Mini Kit. From a lookup of the germline V gene, CDR1 and CDR2 are SQVTM and ANQGSEA. Inclusive of the bounding cysteine and phenylalanine, the CDR3 is 14 residues long. No DNA accompanies this entry.

The sample consisted of naive CXCR3+ CD8+ T cells from blood. The cell subset or site tag for this specimen amounts to: CD45RO-CCR7+CD27+CD95- naive CD8+ T cells expressing CXCR3 (TNR3+). This TCR was sampled from a human donor in good health. Some clones in this sample may be carry-over from other donors' samples. The chain couples TRBV29-1 to TRBJ2-1; TCRdb names TRBD1, which stays unverified in the absence of DNA. The CDR3 protein sequence reads: CSAQPGQGSNEQFF.